This is a list of T cell receptor beta chains from one sample in a study of blood T cell repertoires in COVID-19. The protocol was immunoSEQ multiplex PCR, while the TCRdb copy is restricted to in-frame clones and leaves out a portion. The sample comprises 250,000 or so clones, about 86% of which are singletons, and 5.5% to 6.5% rests with the top ten. Sequences were obtained from peripheral blood. Every receptor here comes from a man aged 55 to 70 with acute or convalescent COVID-19. The CDR3 runs from the conserved cysteine through the conserved F or W. A D gene is named only where the DNA matches it firmly. Size tells how often a clone was seen (once, few, many) or the class of an expanded clone, and some rows leave it out.

V gene	D gene	clone size	J gene	CDR3 DNA	CDR3 protein
TRBV7-9	TRBD1	-	TRBJ1-5	TGTGCCAGCAGCTCGGGACAGGGGGTACAGCCCCAGCATTTT	CASSSGQGVQPQHF
TRBV5-4	-	-	TRBJ2-5	TGTGCCAGCACCCCAGGTGGCAACCAAGAGACCCAGTACTTC	CASTPGGNQETQYF
TRBV7-9	TRBD1	-	TRBJ1-4	TGTGCCAGCAGCTTAGACTCCAGGGGGCCTGAAAAACTGTTTTTT	CASSLDSRGPEKLFF
TRBV25-1	-	-	TRBJ2-7	TGTGCCAGCAGAGGGAGCTACGAGCAGTACTTC	CASRGSYEQYF
TRBV14	-	-	TRBJ2-7	TGTGCCAGCAGCCCCCGCTCAGGCGGGAATAGCTCCTACGAGCAGTACTTC	CASSPRSGGNSSYEQYF
TRBV27	TRBD2	-	TRBJ2-1	TGTGCCAGCAGTGGGCTAGCGGGAGGAATAGGTGAGCAGTTCTTC	CASSGLAGGIGEQFF
TRBV6-6	-	-	TRBJ1-1	TGTGCCAGCAGTTACCCGGGGAGATCGGACACTGAAGCTTTCTTT	CASSYPGRSDTEAFF
TRBV12-5	TRBD1	-	TRBJ2-2	TGTGCTAGTGGTTTGGTAATTGGACAGGAGAACACCGGGGAGCTGTTTTTT	CASGLVIGQENTGELFF
TRBV7-9	-	once	TRBJ1-2	TGTGCCAGCAGCACGGCCGGGTGGGATGGCTACACCTTC	CASSTAGWDGYTF
TRBV5-1	-	-	TRBJ2-7	TGCGCCAGCAGCTGGGCGAACGAGCAGTACTTC	CASSWANEQYF
TRBV5-5	-	-	TRBJ1-1	TGTGCCAGCAGCTTGACAGCTGAAGCTTTCTTT	CASSLTAEAFF
TRBV5-4	-	-	TRBJ2-5	TGTGCCAGCAGCTTGGAAGGGGTTGGGACCCAGTACTTC	CASSLEGVGTQYF
TRBV6-5	TRBD1	-	TRBJ2-1	TGTGCCAGCAGTTTCAGGGGGTACAATGAGCAGTTCTTC	CASSFRGYNEQFF
TRBV7-2	TRBD2	-	TRBJ2-7	TGTGCCAGCAGCTTGGGCGCTAGCGGTACCTACGAGCAGTACTTC	CASSLGASGTYEQYF
TRBV15	TRBD1	few	TRBJ1-1	TGTGCCACCAGCAGAGGGTGGGACAGAAACACTGAAGCTTTCTTT	CATSRGWDRNTEAFF
TRBV7-2	TRBD1	once	TRBJ1-5	TGTGCCAGCAGCTTGACAGGGTTTAGCAATCAGCCCCAGCATTTT	CASSLTGFSNQPQHF
TRBV7-2	-	-	TRBJ1-4	TGTGCCAGCAGTCCCGCCCCCGACAGGTTTAATGAAAAACTGTTTTTT	CASSPAPDRFNEKLFF
TRBV11-3	TRBD1	-	TRBJ1-6	TGTGCCAGCAGCTCCCCGTTAGGGGGCTGGAATTCACCCCTCCACTTT	CASSSPLGGWNSPLHF
TRBV27	TRBD2	-	TRBJ2-1	TGTGCCACTCATAGAGCGGGACCCCCCTCCTACAATGAGCAGTTCTTC	CATHRAGPPSYNEQFF
TRBV6-5	-	-	TRBJ2-7	TGTGCCAGCAGTTACAAGCAGGGGAACTACGAGCAGTACTTC	CASSYKQGNYEQYF
TRBV19	TRBD1	once	TRBJ1-5	TGTGCCAGTACCAAGACAGGGGGAGTAGGTCAGCCCCAGCATTTT	CASTKTGGVGQPQHF
TRBV4-2	-	-	TRBJ2-1	TGTGCCAGCAGCTTGCAGGGTAATGAGCAGTTCTTC	CASSLQGNEQFF
TRBV6-5	TRBD1	-	TRBJ1-2	TGTGCCAGCAGTTATTTTTTCCGGGACAGCGGCTACACCTTC	CASSYFFRDSGYTF
TRBV7-8	-	-	TRBJ2-5	TGTGCCAGCAGCCGACAGCCGAGGGAGACCCAGTACTTC	CASSRQPRETQYF
TRBV9	-	once	TRBJ2-2	TGTGCCAGCAGCGTAAGGAGCGGGGAGCTGTTTTTT	CASSVRSGELFF
TRBV6-2/TRBV6-3	TRBD2	-	TRBJ2-7	TGTGCCAGCAGTTACTCGAAGTCCGGCGGGAGATCCTCCTACTCCTACGAGCAGTACTTC	CASSYSKSGGRSSYSYEQYF
TRBV12-3/TRBV12-4	-	-	TRBJ2-7	TGTGCCAGCAGTTTTGCAGGGCCCTACGAGCAGTACTTC	CASSFAGPYEQYF
TRBV19	TRBD1	-	TRBJ2-7	TGTGCCAGTAGTTGGACAGGGGAATACGAGCAGTACTTC	CASSWTGEYEQYF
TRBV27	TRBD2	-	TRBJ2-3	TGTGCCAGCAGTTTGCGGGAGGGAGCAGATACGCAGTATTTT	CASSLREGADTQYF
TRBV19	-	-	TRBJ2-3	TGTGCCAGTAAGAGGGGGAACACAGATACGCAGTATTTT	CASKRGNTDTQYF
TRBV12-3/TRBV12-4	TRBD1	-	TRBJ1-1	TGTGCCAGCAGATCAACAGGGGGCACTGAAGCTTTCTTT	CASRSTGGTEAFF
TRBV7-7	-	-	TRBJ1-5	TGTGCTAGCAGCTTCTTCCCCAAGAGCTACAATCAGCCCCAGCATTTT	CASSFFPKSYNQPQHF
TRBV6-5	-	-	TRBJ1-1	TGTGCCAGCAGTTACTCGTGGCAGGGGAACACTGAAGCTTTCTTT	CASSYSWQGNTEAFF
TRBV30	TRBD2	-	TRBJ2-3	TGTTCACTCCTCTTGACTAGCGGGATGGATACGCAGTATTTT	CSLLLTSGMDTQYF
TRBV29-1	TRBD2	-	TRBJ2-7	TGCAGCGTTGGAGCGGGAGGGCTCTACGAGCAGTACTTC	CSVGAGGLYEQYF
TRBV7-6	-	-	TRBJ2-5	TGTGCCAGCAGTCCCTGGACAGCGGAGGATCCACAAGAGACCCAGTACTTC	CASSPWTAEDPQETQYF
TRBV28	-	-	TRBJ2-2	TGTGCCAGCATGGAGGAACGGGGTGGTACCGGGGAGCTGTTTTTT	CASMEERGGTGELFF
TRBV3-1/TRBV3-2	-	-	TRBJ2-5	TGTGCCAGCAGCCAAGGGCCTCAAGAGACCCAGTACTTC	CASSQGPQETQYF
TRBV14	TRBD1	-	TRBJ1-4	TGTGCCAGCAGTAGGACAGGGACTAATGAAAAACTGTTTTTT	CASSRTGTNEKLFF
TRBV11-2	TRBD2	-	TRBJ2-1	TGTGCCAGCAGCTTCGAGCTTTGGCGGGGGGACCTAGGGCAGTTCTTC	CASSFELWRGDLGQFF
TRBV30	-	-	TRBJ1-1	TGTGCCTGGACCTCCAGCCGGGGGGAGTTCACTGAAGCTTTCTTT	CAWTSSRGEFTEAFF
TRBV4-2	TRBD2	-	TRBJ2-1	TGTGCCAGCAGCGAAGGGACTAGCGGGAGGGCCTATGGGGCAGGAGAGCAGTTCTTC	CASSEGTSGRAYGAGEQFF
TRBV4-3	-	-	TRBJ1-3	TGCGCCAGCAGCCAAGATTGGCCGGGAAACACCATATATTTT	CASSQDWPGNTIYF
TRBV5-1	-	-	TRBJ2-7	TGCGCCAGCAGCTTGGTGGGGAGCTCCTACGAGCAGTACTTC	CASSLVGSSYEQYF
TRBV6-1	TRBD1	-	TRBJ1-2	TGTGCCAGCAGTGAAGTGACAGGGGGCTTGTTTGGCTACACCTTC	CASSEVTGGLFGYTF
TRBV3-1/TRBV3-2	TRBD2	-	TRBJ2-1	TGTGCCAGCAGCCGTAGCGGGAGTCGACAGTTCTTC	CASSRSGSRQFF
TRBV6-1	TRBD2	-	TRBJ2-1	TGTGCCAGCAGTGACGCCCGACTAGCGGGAGGCTACAATGAGCAGTTCTTC	CASSDARLAGGYNEQFF
TRBV24-1	-	-	TRBJ2-2	TGTGCCACCAGTGATTTGACACCCGACACCGGGGAGCTGTTTTTT	CATSDLTPDTGELFF
TRBV28	TRBD1	-	TRBJ1-2	TGTGCCAGCAGTTTTACAGGGGGCATGGAAAACTATGGCTACACCTTC	CASSFTGGMENYGYTF
TRBV7-3	-	once	TRBJ2-6	TGTGCCAGCAGCGCGGCCTCTGGGGCCAACGTCCTGACTTTC	CASSAASGANVLTF
TRBV28	-	-	TRBJ2-3	TGTGCCAGCAGTCCCAATCGCATTCTAGATACAGATACGCAGTATTTT	CASSPNRILDTDTQYF
TRBV19	TRBD1	-	TRBJ1-5	TGTGCCAGTAGTATTGGGGACAGGGTTGATCAGCCCCAGCATTTT	CASSIGDRVDQPQHF
TRBV5-1	TRBD1	-	TRBJ2-7	TGCGCCAGCAGCACCCAAGGGACAGGGGTCGAAGAGCAGTACTTC	CASSTQGTGVEEQYF
TRBV3-1/TRBV3-2	-	-	TRBJ2-7	TGTGCCAGCAGCCAACGAGGGCGAGAGCAGTACTTC	CASSQRGREQYF